This T cell receptor (beta chain) was sequenced during a study of T cells in localized non-small cell lung cancer. Trimming stripped 10 bases from V and 6 bases from J, with 10 bases between. This CDR3 region has 12 residues. The germline CDR1 and CDR2 sequences are MNHNS and SASEGT. General study findings and limits: Since sequencing was restricted to only one region of the tumor, intratumor heterogeneity remains a possibility. Exceeding tumor, uninvolved adjacent lung had the highest T cell clonality. Adjacent lung had a median around 60 of the 100 largest tumor clones.

Only one count was recorded for this clone. Its specificity is not known. Assay used: immunoSEQ multiplex PCR; TCRdb lists only in-frame clones, some missing. Of 15,000 or so clones in the sample, approximately 82% are singletons; the top ten hold 34%. The J gene is TRBJ1-6, the V gene TRBV6-1; D gene unclear. The source material was peripheral blood, sampled before any cancer treatment. This clonotype was obtained from a male donor aged 60 or over with stage III lung adenocarcinoma. CDR3 bases: TGTGCCACCCGGACGATTAATTCACCCCTCCACTTT. As protein: CATRTINSPLHF.